This TCR beta chain was observed in a study of T cells after yellow fever vaccination. Study details: With SMART-Seq v4 Ultra Low Input, the fractions containing low cell numbers were prepared.

Germline CDR1 is ENHRY and CDR2 is SYGVKD. Trimming took off 4 bases at V and 3 bases at J, with 9 bases between the two ends. The CDR3 has 14 residues. TCRdb reanalysed the 5' RACE reads using MiXCR and keeps one entry per CDR3 protein. The data contain about 320,000 distinct CDR3 sequences, under 15% of them seen just once; the ten biggest clones take up 2.5% to 4%. The V gene is TRBV10-3, the J gene TRBJ2-2, with a possible D match to TRBD1 (6 bases). Here the sequenced sample was CD4+ T cells sorted from PBMCs, taken 15 days after the yellow fever booster vaccination. The TCR comes from a man younger than 35 who received the YFV17D yellow fever vaccine. CDR3 sequence reads: CAISGRQDTGELFF. The CDR3 coding sequence is TGTGCCATCAGTGGAAGACAGGACACCGGGGAGCTGTTTTTT.